This record concerns one TCR beta chain sequence. This sample was taken from a study of shared clonotypes between healthy human individuals. TCRdb's copy holds only in-frame clones and misses some; the assay was immunoSEQ multiplex PCR. The table records roughly 660,000 clones, 90% of them present only once. With V trimmed by 3 bases and J by 2 bases, 5 bases remained unmatched. The CDR3 runs 15 residues. Germline values: CDR1 SGHVS, CDR2 FQNEAQ. The sequenced sample consisted of memory CD8+ T cells from PBMCs. Subset: CD45RO+ cells pooled with CCR7-negative TemRA cells. The sequence was collected from a man between 18 and 35 years old in good health. Some clones in this sample may be carry-over from other donors' samples. The chain carries TRBV7-8 and TRBJ2-7; 9 bases are shared with TRBD2. The CDR3 loop is CASSLGGRGPYEQYF. CDR3 nucleotides: TGTGCCAGCAGCTTGGGCGGGAGGGGACCCTACGAGCAGTACTTC. The whole variable domain, filled in from reference TRBV7-8 and TRBJ2-7, reads GAGVSQSPRYKVAKRGQDVALRCDPISGHVSLFWYQQALGQGPEFLTYFQNEAQLDKSGLPSDRFFAERPEGSVSTLKIQRTQQEDSAVYLCASSLGGRGPYEQYFGPGTRLTVT.